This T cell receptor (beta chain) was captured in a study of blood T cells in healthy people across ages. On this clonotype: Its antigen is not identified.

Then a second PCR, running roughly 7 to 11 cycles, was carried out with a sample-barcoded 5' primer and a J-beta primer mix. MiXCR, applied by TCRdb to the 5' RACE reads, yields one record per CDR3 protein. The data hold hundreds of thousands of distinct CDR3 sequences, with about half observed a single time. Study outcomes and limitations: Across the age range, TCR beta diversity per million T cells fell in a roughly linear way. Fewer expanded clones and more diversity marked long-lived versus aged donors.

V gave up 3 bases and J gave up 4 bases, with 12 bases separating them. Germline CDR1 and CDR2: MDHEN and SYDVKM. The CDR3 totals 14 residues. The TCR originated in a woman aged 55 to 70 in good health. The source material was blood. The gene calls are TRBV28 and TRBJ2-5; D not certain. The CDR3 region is CASSFLVSRETQYF. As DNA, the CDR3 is TGTGCCAGCAGTTTTTTAGTTAGCAGAGAGACCCAGTACTTC.